Listed here is a single T cell receptor (beta chain). Its cognate antigen is unknown. The data belong to a study of T cell repertoires in cytomegalovirus infection. On the study more broadly: TCR beta signatures that were public indicated CMV infection and matching HLA type. The study, taken as a whole, reports: CMV carriers having the relevant HLA were flagged by cumulative public TCR beta family frequency. It was HLA-C-restricted CMV-specific TCR beta clonotypes that dominated the response ex vivo.

The germline CDR1 and CDR2 sequences are SGDLS and YYNGEE. V shed 0 bases and J shed 0 bases, with 10 bases lying between them. The CDR3 runs to 16 residues. MiXCR was run by TCRdb on the reads, yielding one entry per CDR3 protein. The sample yields around 530,000 distinct CDR3 sequences, about 17% seen once. This chain connects TRBV9 to TRBJ1-3; D unclear. The material sequenced was CD8+ T cells from PBMCs. This TCR came from a human donor in good health (CMV status not recorded). Some clones in this sample may be carry-over from other donors' samples. CDR3 in amino acids: CASSVGGASSGNTIYF. CDR3 in DNA: TGTGCCAGCAGCGTAGGGGGAGCATCCTCTGGAAACACCATATATTTT.